One sample yielded the 14 T cell receptor beta chains listed below, sequenced in a study of T cell repertoires in cytomegalovirus infection. TCRdb used MiXCR to reprocess the reads, holding one entry per CDR3 protein. This sample has just over 300,000 distinct CDR3 sequences; 15% to 20% occur once, and the top ten carry about 11%. The sequenced sample consisted of PBMCs. All receptors derive from a human donor in good health (CMV status not recorded). Some clones in this sample may be carry-over from other donors' samples.

This clonotype appeared a few times. The V call is TRBV12-3 or TRBV12-4, the J call TRBJ2-7, with a possible D match to TRBD1 (6 bases). This CDR3 spans 14 amino acids. The V and J ends lost 6 bases and 5 bases respectively, with 17 bases between them. For the CDR3, the DNA is TGTGCCAGCAGCACTACCGGGACAAAACACGAGCAGTACTTC. It translates to CASSTTGTKHEQYF.

This clonotype was found a few times. The chain couples TRBV28 to TRBJ2-5; a possible D gene is TRBD2 (5 bases). The CDR3 is 14 residues long. V lost 10 bases and J lost 2, with 17 bases in between. Per the germline V gene, CDR1 is MDHEN and CDR2 is SYDVKM. The CDR3 DNA reads as TGTGCCATCTCGGCGGGCCAGGCACAAGAGACCCAGTACTTC. The encoded protein is CAISAGQAQETQYF.

Many counts were recorded for this clonotype. The chain employs TRBV7-2 and TRBJ1-2; D not resolved. Per the germline V gene, CDR1 is SGHTA and CDR2 is FQGNSA. V lost 1 base, J lost 1 base, and 10 bases lay in between. This CDR3 is built from 15 residues. CDR3 coding DNA: TGTGCCAGCAGCTTAGTTTGGACGGTTAACTATGGCTACACCTTC. It is translated as CASSLVWTVNYGYTF.

This clonotype was recorded many times. The chain joins TRBV7-8 to TRBJ2-7; the D gene is possibly TRBD1 (5 bases). Germline-derived CDR1 and CDR2 are SGHVS and FQNEAQ. V was cut by 6 bases and J by 5 bases, with 17 bases left in between. This CDR3 is built from 14 residues. CDR3 residues: CASSGMAGIHEQYF. CDR3 nucleotide sequence: TGTGCCAGCAGTGGGATGGCAGGGATCCACGAGCAGTACTTC.

The CDR3 is CASSLDIDTEAFF. The CDR3, as DNA: TGTGCCAGCAGTTTAGACATCGACACTGAAGCTTTCTTT. The genes are TRBV12-3 or TRBV12-4 and TRBJ1-1; D is unresolved. The CDR3 length is 13 residues. Between the trimmed V and J ends, which lost 1 base and 3 bases, there was a span of 6 bases.

In this sample, this clonotype turned up a few times. V and J are TRBV10-3 and TRBJ1-2, with TRBD1 matching 9 bases. Germline trimming cut 2 bases from V and 4 bases from J; bases unmatched to any gene: 5. This CDR3 has 15 amino acids. Germline V gene lookup returns CDR1 ENHRY and CDR2 SYGVKD. The CDR3 loop reads CAISEGTGTFYGYTF. CDR3 nucleotide sequence: TGTGCCATCAGTGAGGGGACAGGGACTTTCTATGGCTACACCTTC.

This clonotype came up many times. V and J are TRBV6-2 or TRBV6-3 and TRBJ1-6, with D maybe TRBD1 (5 bases). This CDR3 is 14 amino acids long. Germline loops: CDR1 MNHEY, CDR2 SVGEGT. V lost 5 bases and J lost 9, with 14 bases in between. This chain's CDR3 is CASSRDGRRSPLHF. CDR3 nucleotides: TGTGCCAGCAGTCGGGACGGCCGCCGTTCACCCCTCCACTTT.

This clonotype has ten or more counts. The genes are TRBV7-8 and TRBJ2-3; D is perhaps TRBD1 or TRBD2 (5 bases each). Germline lookup yields CDR1 SGHVS and CDR2 FQNEAQ. The V end lost 1 base, the J end lost 2 bases, and 10 bases lay between the germline ends. The CDR3 has 15 residues. CDR3: CASSLGLGVTDTQYF. The CDR3 bases are TGTGCCAGCAGCTTAGGATTGGGGGTCACAGATACGCAGTATTTT.

This clonotype was seen many times. This chain joins TRBV2 and TRBJ1-5; the D gene is possibly TRBD1 (5 bases). Trimming pared 4 bases from V and 4 bases from J, leaving 17 bases between. Germline V gives CDR1 SNHLY, CDR2 FYNNEI. This CDR3 is 16 amino acids long. The CDR3 spells CASSGPGTVGNQPQHF. CDR3 DNA: TGTGCCAGCAGTGGTCCCGGGACGGTTGGAAATCAGCCCCAGCATTTT.

This clonotype was recorded at least ten times. The rearrangement joins TRBV6-1 to TRBJ2-2, with a weak D call TRBD1 (5 bases). CDR3 length: 14 amino acids. V was trimmed by 6 bases and J by 4 bases, leaving 12 bases between them. Germline V gene lookup returns CDR1 MNHNS and CDR2 SASEGT. CDR3 amino acids: CASRNGAPTGELFF. In DNA form, the CDR3 reads TGTGCCAGCAGGAATGGGGCCCCCACCGGGGAGCTGTTTTTT.

This clonotype has ten or more counts. The V gene is TRBV6-1, the J gene TRBJ2-3, with 8 nucleotides matching TRBD2. Trimming removed 5 bases from V and 2 bases from J; junction bases left unmatched: 15. Germline V gene data show CDR1 as MNHNS and CDR2 as SASEGT. The CDR3 runs to 18 residues. CDR3 in amino acids: CASSFTFPGGRNTDTQYF. The CDR3 DNA follows: TGTGCCAGCAGTTTCACATTCCCGGGGGGGAGGAACACAGATACGCAGTATTTT.

The chain joins TRBV18 to TRBJ2-1; D uncertain. The CDR3 sequence is 13 residues long. The V gene lost 6 bases and the J gene lost 5 bases, with 11 bases spanning the gap. CDR1 and CDR2 (germline): KGHSH, LQKENI. Written as DNA, the CDR3 is TGTGCCAGCTCCCAGAGTCAGAACAATGAGCAGTTCTTC. This sequence encodes CASSQSQNNEQFF. The variable domain in full, with the rest retrieved from reference TRBV18 and TRBJ2-1, is NAGVMQNPRHLVRRRGQEARLRCSPMKGHSHVYWYRQLPEEGLKFMVYLQKENIIDESGMPKERFSAEFPKEGPSILRIQQVVRGDSAAYFCASSQSQNNEQFFGPGTRLTVL.

Only one count was recorded for this clonotype. The chain couples TRBV6-2 or TRBV6-3 to TRBJ2-7; weak D call: TRBD2 (5 bases). Germline assignment: CDR1 MNHEY and CDR2 SVGEGT. The CDR3 is made up of 13 amino acids. With 6 bases removed from V and 3 bases from J, the gap between germline ends came to 12 bases. The CDR3 sequence: CASRRAGSYEQYF. The CDR3 nucleotides read TGTGCCAGCAGAAGGGCTGGGAGCTACGAGCAGTACTTC.

In its sample, this clonotype was seen a few times. The chain is built from TRBV5-1 and TRBJ2-1; maybe TRBD1 (6 bases). The V gene's germline CDR1 is SGHRS and CDR2 YFSETQ. The CDR3 runs to 14 residues. V lost 4 bases to trimming and J lost 4 bases, with 12 bases between them. The CDR3 region is CASSTSTGYNEQFF. Here the CDR3 DNA reads TGCGCCAGCAGCACCTCCACAGGGTACAATGAGCAGTTCTTC.